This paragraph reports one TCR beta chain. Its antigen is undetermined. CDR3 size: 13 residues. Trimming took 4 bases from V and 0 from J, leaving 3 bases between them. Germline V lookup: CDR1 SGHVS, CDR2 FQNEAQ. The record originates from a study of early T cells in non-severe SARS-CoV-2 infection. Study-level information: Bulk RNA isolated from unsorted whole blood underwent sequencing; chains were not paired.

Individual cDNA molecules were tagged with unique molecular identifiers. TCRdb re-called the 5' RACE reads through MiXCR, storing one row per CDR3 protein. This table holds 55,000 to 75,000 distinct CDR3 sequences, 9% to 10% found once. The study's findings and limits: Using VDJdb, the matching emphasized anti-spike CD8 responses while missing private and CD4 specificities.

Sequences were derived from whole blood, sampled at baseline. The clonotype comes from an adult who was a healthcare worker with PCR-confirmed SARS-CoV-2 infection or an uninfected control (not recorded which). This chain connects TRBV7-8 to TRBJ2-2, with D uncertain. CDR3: CASSSSNTGELFF. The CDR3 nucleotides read TGTGCCAGCAGCTCCTCGAACACCGGGGAGCTGTTTTTT.